One sample yielded the 6 T cell receptor beta chains listed below, sequenced in a study of shared clonotypes between healthy human individuals. Data came from immunoSEQ multiplex PCR; TCRdb stores just in-frame clones and leaves some out. The table includes about 92,000 clones, roughly three quarters detected once. What was sequenced was memory CD8+ T cells sorted from blood. This sample's subset: CD45RO+ cells pooled with CCR7-negative TemRA cells. The receptor set was obtained from a man younger than 40 in good health.

This sequence joins TRBV7-9 and TRBJ1-5; 7 nucleotides align to TRBD1. V lost 9 bases, J lost 4 bases, and 9 bases stayed unmatched. The CDR3 is 14 residues long. Per the germline V gene, CDR1 is SEHNR and CDR2 is FQNEAQ (reference sequence). The DNA of the CDR3 is TGTGCCAGTTCAGGGACAGCGGGGAATCAGCCCCAGCATTTT. It translates to CASSGTAGNQPQHF.

The rearrangement joins TRBV18 to TRBJ1-1, with TRBD1 as a possible D gene (5 bases). From germline, CDR1 is KGHSH and CDR2 LQKENI. V was shortened by 3 bases and J by 0 bases, with 23 bases between the two germline ends. The CDR3 runs 19 residues. CDR3 coding DNA: TGTGCCAGCTCACCTTATCTGGTGACTAACAGGTTCATGAACACTGAAGCTTTCTTT. This gives the protein CASSPYLVTNRFMNTEAFF.

J is TRBJ2-7 and V is TRBV7-6, with 7 positions matching TRBD2. Germline lookup yields CDR1 SGHVS and CDR2 FNYEAQ. The CDR3 runs to 14 residues. V lost 5 bases and J lost 3; bases outside the gene matches: 7. Written as DNA, the CDR3 is TGTGCCAGCAGCCCGGGGGGTAGCGGCTACGAGCAGTACTTC. This sequence encodes CASSPGGSGYEQYF.

The rearrangement joins TRBV5-1 to TRBJ2-3; 9 bases fit TRBD2. The CDR3 covers 15 residues. The germline V gene has CDR1 SGHRS and CDR2 YFSETQ. V was pared by 2 bases and J by 5 bases, with 6 bases of the junction left unmatched. The CDR3 sequence: CASSFSGSQGDTQYF. CDR3 nucleotide sequence: TGCGCCAGCAGCTTTAGCGGGAGTCAGGGAGATACGCAGTATTTT.

The chain couples TRBV12-2 to TRBJ2-1. TRBV12-2 represents a pseudogene. The CDR3 sequence is 20 residues long. CDR3: CASRLERGYVDLSSYNEQFF. CDR3 coding DNA: TGTGCAAGTCGCTTAGAGAGGGGTTATGTGGACCTCAGCTCCTACAATGAGCAGTTCTTC.

There are many counts of this clone. This rearrangement joins TRBV5-6 to TRBJ2-7; no definite D call. With 3 bases removed from V and 2 bases from J, the gap between germline ends came to 6 bases. Germline-derived CDR1 and CDR2 are SGHDT and YYEEEE. The CDR3 sequence is 12 residues long. CDR3 nucleotide sequence: TGTGCCAGCAGCTCGGACCCCTACGAGCAGTACTTC. Its translation is CASSSDPYEQYF.